This record covers a single T cell receptor beta chain. What it recognizes is unknown. This record belongs to a study of cytomegalovirus exposure and HLA in healthy donors. Findings of the study overall: Listed as cytomegalovirus-associated were 150 to 200 TCR beta chains. The authors later found most CMV-associated TCR beta chains appeared HLA-restricted.

V dropped 2 bases and J dropped 2 bases, with 13 bases sitting between them. The length of the CDR3 is 16 residues. Germline loops: CDR1 SGHRS, CDR2 YFSETQ. The PCR used 60 Vbeta and 13 Jbeta primers. Sequenced by immunoSEQ multiplex PCR; TCRdb stores in-frame clones only, minus some. The sample lists about 120,000 clones, roughly four fifths occurring once. Sample: PBMCs. The sequence was obtained from a middle-aged woman in good health and CMV-seropositive. This chain joins TRBV5-1 and TRBJ2-2, with a possible D match to TRBD2 (7 bases). CDR3 residues: CASSFLRGANTGELFF. CDR3 DNA: TGCGCCAGCAGCTTTTTACGGGGGGCAAACACCGGGGAGCTGTTTTTT. Complete variable domain (other parts from reference TRBV5-1 and TRBJ2-2): KAGVTQTPRYLIKTRGQQVTLSCSPISGHRSVSWYQQTPGQGLQFLFEYFSETQRNKGNFPGRFSGRQFSNSRSEMNVSTLELGDSALYLCASSFLRGANTGELFFGEGSRLTVL.